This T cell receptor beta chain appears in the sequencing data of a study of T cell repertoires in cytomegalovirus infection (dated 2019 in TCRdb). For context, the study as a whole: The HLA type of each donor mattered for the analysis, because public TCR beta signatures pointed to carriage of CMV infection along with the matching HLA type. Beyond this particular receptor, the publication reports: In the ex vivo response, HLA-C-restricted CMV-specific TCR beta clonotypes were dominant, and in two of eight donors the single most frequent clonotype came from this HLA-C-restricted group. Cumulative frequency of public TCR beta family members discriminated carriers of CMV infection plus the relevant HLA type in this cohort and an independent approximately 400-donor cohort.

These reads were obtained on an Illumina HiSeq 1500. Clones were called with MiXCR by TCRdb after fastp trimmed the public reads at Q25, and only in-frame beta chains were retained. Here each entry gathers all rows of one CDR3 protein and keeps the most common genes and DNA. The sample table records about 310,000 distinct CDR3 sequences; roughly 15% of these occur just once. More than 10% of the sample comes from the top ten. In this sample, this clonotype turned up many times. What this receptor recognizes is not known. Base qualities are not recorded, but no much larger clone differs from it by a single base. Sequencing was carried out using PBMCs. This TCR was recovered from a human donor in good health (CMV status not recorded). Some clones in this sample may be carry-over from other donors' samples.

The CDR3 in this case is CASSFRPGLAGEQFF. The bases are TGTGCCAGCAGCTTCCGGCCGGGACTAGCGGGGGAGCAGTTCTTC. The rearranged chain carries TRBV7-2 and TRBJ2-1, with TRBD2 matching 13 junction bases. CDR1 is given as SGHTA and CDR2 as FQGNSA, both from the germline V gene. From the cysteine through the phenylalanine, the CDR3 covers 15 amino acids. Left in the record is the CDR3 DNA by itself, 45 bases read in frame from the first base. Germline trimming amounts to 3 bases on V and 10 bases on J, with 6 as the count of junction bases outside the gene matches.